This T cell receptor beta chain was found in a study of OX40 agonist ivuxolimab in advanced cancers. Across the study: Hepatocellular carcinoma, melanoma, renal cell or head and neck cancer affected the dose-escalation patients. The mean age was approximately 56 years, ranging from roughly 23 to 80, with 82.7% of participants male. Findings and caveats of the study: At doses 0.1 to 3.0 mg/kg, CD4+ and CD8+ clones expanded.

Excluded were patients having autoimmune disease history or systemic immunosuppression. Losses at the gene ends were 4 bases for V and 3 bases for J; bases not matched to a gene: 7. This CDR3 is built from 14 residues. In germline, CDR1 is SGHRS, CDR2 YFSETQ. Concerning this clone: Its cognate antigen is unknown.

TCRdb's copy holds only in-frame clones and misses some; the assay was immunoSEQ multiplex PCR. The data contain around 140,000 clones, 90% of them singletons. This receptor was identified in an adult with an advanced solid tumor such as melanoma, head and neck, liver or kidney cancer. Sequencing was performed on CD4+ or CD8+ T cells sorted from blood, taken in a trial of the OX40 agonist ivuxolimab. The chain carries TRBV5-1 and TRBJ2-7, with 7 positions matching TRBD1. The chain's CDR3 is CASSPDRVRYEQYF. Written as DNA, the CDR3 is TGCGCCAGCAGCCCCGACAGGGTTCGCTACGAGCAGTACTTC. Based on the CDR3 plus reference TRBV5-1 and TRBJ2-7, the full variable domain is KAGVTQTPRYLIKTRGQQVTLSCSPISGHRSVSWYQQTPGQGLQFLFEYFSETQRNKGNFPGRFSGRQFSNSRSEMNVSTLELGDSALYLCASSPDRVRYEQYFGPGTRLTVT.